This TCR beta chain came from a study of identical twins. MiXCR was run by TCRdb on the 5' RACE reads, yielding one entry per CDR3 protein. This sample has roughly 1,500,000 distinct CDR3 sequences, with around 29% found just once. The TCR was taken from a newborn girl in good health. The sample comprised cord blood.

CDR3: CASSLRWGGASSYNEQFF. The CDR3 DNA reads TGTGCCAGCAGCTTAAGATGGGGCGGGGCGAGCTCCTACAATGAGCAGTTCTTC. The V call is TRBV7-8, the J call TRBJ2-1; D is possibly TRBD2 (6 bases). This CDR3 contains 18 residues. V lost 2 bases, J lost 0 bases, and 17 bases lay in between. The germline V gene has CDR1 SGHVS and CDR2 FQNEAQ.